The present T cell receptor beta chain was sequenced within a study of regulatory T cells in long-lasting Graves disease. This clonotype was observed a few times. The antigen is undetermined. iRepertoire HTBI primers and Arm-PCR of CDR3 regions built TCR beta libraries. One entry per CDR3 protein, called by TCRdb with MiXCR from the multiplex PCR reads. The profile shows about 440,000 distinct CDR3 sequences, 15% of them singletons. The time point here: newly diagnosed GD, antithyroid drugs for less than 3 months. Preparation of the TCR library used RNA extracted from PBMCs. Notes on the study in general: Favoring TRBV28, TRBJ1-2 and TRBJ2-5 was a feature seen in persistent disease.

Germline CDR1 and CDR2: LNHDA and SQIVND (reference sequence). V lost 3 bases to trimming and J lost 6 bases, with 9 bases between them. The CDR3 extends over 12 amino acids. These data were likewise used in another study, on T cells in Graves' hyperthyroidism and ophthalmopathy. From that report: Patients with uncontrolled infections, other autoimmune diseases, pregnancy or lactation were excluded. Most clonotypes expanded in thyroid above 0.001 were likewise present in blood.

This receptor was taken from a woman aged 30 to 39 with Graves disease. The sample was peripheral blood mononuclear cells (PBMCs), taken at new diagnosis, from a patient treated with antithyroid drugs. V is TRBV19 and J is TRBJ2-7; D is unclear. The CDR3 spells CASSIQSGEQYF. The DNA for the CDR3 is TGTGCCAGTAGTATCCAGAGTGGCGAGCAGTACTTC.